The TCR beta chain described here comes from a study of cytomegalovirus exposure and HLA in healthy donors. Germline V gene sequence: CDR1 MNHNY, CDR2 SVGAGI (reference sequence). The CDR3 has 13 residues. V was cut by 2 bases and J by 8 bases, with 12 bases left in between. Use of 60 Vbeta and 13 Jbeta primers characterized the PCR. Some clones are missing from TCRdb's copy, which holds only in-frame ones; the method was immunoSEQ multiplex PCR. Here the sample spans about 110,000 clones, roughly 80% being singletons. This TCR was sampled from a man younger than 40 in good health and CMV-seropositive. V and J are TRBV6-6 and TRBJ1-2; D gene uncertain. Sequenced: PBMCs. The CDR3 DNA reads as TGTGCCAGCAGTTACGGGTCAAGAGGGGGCTACACCTTC. This sequence encodes CASSYGSRGGYTF.